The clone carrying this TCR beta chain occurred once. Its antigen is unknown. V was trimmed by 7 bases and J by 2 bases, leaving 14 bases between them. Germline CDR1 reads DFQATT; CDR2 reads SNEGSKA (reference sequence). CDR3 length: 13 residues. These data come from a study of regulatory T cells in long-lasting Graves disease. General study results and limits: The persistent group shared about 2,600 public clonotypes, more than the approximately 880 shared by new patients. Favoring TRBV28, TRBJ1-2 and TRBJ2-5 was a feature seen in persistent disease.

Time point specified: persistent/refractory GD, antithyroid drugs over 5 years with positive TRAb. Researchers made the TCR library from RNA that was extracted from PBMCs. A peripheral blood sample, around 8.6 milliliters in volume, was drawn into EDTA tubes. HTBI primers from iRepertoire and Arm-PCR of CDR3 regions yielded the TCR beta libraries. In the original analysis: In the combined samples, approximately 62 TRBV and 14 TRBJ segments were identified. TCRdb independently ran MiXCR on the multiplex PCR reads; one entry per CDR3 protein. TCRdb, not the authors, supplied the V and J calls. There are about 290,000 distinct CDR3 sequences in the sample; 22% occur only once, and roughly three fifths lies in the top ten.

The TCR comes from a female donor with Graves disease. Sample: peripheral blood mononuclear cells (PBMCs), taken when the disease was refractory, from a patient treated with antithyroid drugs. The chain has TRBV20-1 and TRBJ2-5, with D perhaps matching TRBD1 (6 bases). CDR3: CSGGYREQETQYF. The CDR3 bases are TGCAGTGGAGGGTACAGGGAACAAGAGACCCAGTACTTC.